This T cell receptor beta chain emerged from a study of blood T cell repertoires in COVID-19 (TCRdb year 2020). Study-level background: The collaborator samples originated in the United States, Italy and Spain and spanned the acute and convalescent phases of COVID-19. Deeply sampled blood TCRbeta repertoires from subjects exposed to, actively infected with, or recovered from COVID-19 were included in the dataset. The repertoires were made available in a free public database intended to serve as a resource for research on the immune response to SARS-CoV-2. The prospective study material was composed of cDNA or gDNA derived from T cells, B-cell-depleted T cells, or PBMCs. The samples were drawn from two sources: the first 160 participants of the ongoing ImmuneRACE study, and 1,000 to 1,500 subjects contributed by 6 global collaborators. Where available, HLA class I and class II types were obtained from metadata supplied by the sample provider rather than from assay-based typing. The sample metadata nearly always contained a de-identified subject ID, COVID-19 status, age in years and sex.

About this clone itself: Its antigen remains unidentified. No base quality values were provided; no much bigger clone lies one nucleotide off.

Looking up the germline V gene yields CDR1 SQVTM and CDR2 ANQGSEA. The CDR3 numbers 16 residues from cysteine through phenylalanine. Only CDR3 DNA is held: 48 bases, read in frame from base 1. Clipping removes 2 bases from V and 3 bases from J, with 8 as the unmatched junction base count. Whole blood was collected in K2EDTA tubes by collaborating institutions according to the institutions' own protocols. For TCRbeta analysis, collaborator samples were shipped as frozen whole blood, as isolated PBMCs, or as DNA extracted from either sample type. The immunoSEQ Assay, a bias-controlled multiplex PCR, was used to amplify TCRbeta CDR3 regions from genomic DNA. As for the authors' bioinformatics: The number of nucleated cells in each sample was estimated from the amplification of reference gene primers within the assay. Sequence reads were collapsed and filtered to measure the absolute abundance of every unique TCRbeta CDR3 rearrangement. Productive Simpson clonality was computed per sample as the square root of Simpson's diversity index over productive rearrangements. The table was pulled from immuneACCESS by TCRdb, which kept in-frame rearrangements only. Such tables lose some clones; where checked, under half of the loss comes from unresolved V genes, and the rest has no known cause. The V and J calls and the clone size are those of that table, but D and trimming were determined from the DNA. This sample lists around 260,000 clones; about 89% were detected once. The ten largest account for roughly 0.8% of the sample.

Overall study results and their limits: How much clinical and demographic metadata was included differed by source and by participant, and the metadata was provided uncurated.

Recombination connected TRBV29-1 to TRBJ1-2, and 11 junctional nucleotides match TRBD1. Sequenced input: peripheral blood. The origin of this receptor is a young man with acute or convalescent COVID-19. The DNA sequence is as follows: TGCAGCGTTGAACAGGGACAGGGGGTGGCTGACTATGGCTACACCTTC. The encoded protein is CSVEQGQGVADYGYTF. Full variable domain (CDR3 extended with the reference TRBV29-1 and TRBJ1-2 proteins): SAVISQKPSRDICQRGTSLTIQCQVDSQVTMMFWYRQQPGQSLTLIATANQGSEATYESGFVIDKFPISRPNLTFSTLTVSNMSPEDSSIYLCSVEQGQGVADYGYTFGSGTRLTVV.